The source of this T cell receptor (beta chain) is a study of OX40 agonist ivuxolimab in advanced cancers. With regard to the full study: Ivuxolimab was a fully human IgG2 agonistic monoclonal antibody targeting the costimulatory receptor OX40 (CD134). Intravenous ivuxolimab was administered to patients every 2 weeks at six dose levels: 0.01, 0.1, 0.3, 1.5, 3 and 10 mg/kg. Of the approximately 50 dose-escalation patients, hepatocellular carcinoma was present in about 20, melanoma in around 15, renal cell carcinoma in 9 and head and neck cancer in 9. The dose-escalation cohort was around 84% male with a mean age of 60 years, ranging from about 23 to 85. Prior anti-PD-1, anti-PD-L1 or anti-CTLA-4 therapy was permitted, and less than 45% of dose-escalation patients had received checkpoint inhibitors. Three dose-escalation patients achieved partial responses, one with hepatocellular carcinoma and two with cutaneous melanoma. The point of sequencing TCRbeta in the periphery was to test whether ivuxolimab changed TCR sequence diversity and drove clonal T-cell expansion. The paper describes the monotherapy dose-escalation part (N = 52 patients) of the phase I trial of ivuxolimab. Overall study results and their limits: In the 0.1-3.0 mg/kg groups, partial responders were among the patients with the lowest normalized peripheral clonal expansion, particularly in CD8+ T cells. On average, CD8+ T cells showed more expanded clones than CD4+ T cells after ivuxolimab. Low levels of normalized T-cell clonal expansion were also shown by some nonresponding patients. At doses of 0.1 to 3.0 mg/kg, clonal expansion of both CD4+ and CD8+ blood T cells was observed from baseline to week 6. The antigen specificity of the peripheral T cells that underwent clonal expansion was not determined.

The CDR3 starts with the cysteine, ends with the phenylalanine, and has 15 residues. Here the CDR3 DNA is all that survives: 45 bases in frame from base 1. Reading the germline V gene gives CDR1 MNHNS and CDR2 SASEGT. Cut back by 4 bases and 8 bases, the V and J ends lie 15 bases apart. Genomic DNA was extracted from sorted cells for sequencing of the TCRbeta CDR3 region. The immunoSEQ Assay was used for sequencing of TCRbeta CDR3 regions. TCRdb provides this immuneACCESS table in a form limited to in-frame rearrangements. Some clones are lacking; in checked studies, under half of them reflect an unresolved V gene, and why the rest are absent is not known. The sample table shows about 12,000 clones, and around 80% are seen once. Jointly, the top ten make up 27% of the sample. Taking its sample share into account, this clone is medium-sized (0.01 to 0.1%). The antigen it recognizes is unknown. Base qualities are missing; no much larger clone stands one base away.

The trial excluded patients who had a history of autoimmune disease or were on systemic immunosuppression. Peripheral blood for TCR sequencing was collected from all dose cohorts at baseline, on cycle 4 day 1, and on cycle 7 day 1. The samples were drawn from a first-in-human, open-label, multicenter phase I dose-escalation trial of ivuxolimab. The trial enrolled adults with locally advanced or metastatic head and neck squamous cell, hepatocellular, melanoma or renal cell carcinoma. Before TCR sequencing, CD4+ and CD8+ T cells were separately sorted from peripheral blood. The specimen comprised CD4+ or CD8+ T cells sorted from blood, sampled in a trial of the OX40 agonist ivuxolimab. This receptor was identified in an adult with an advanced solid tumor such as melanoma, head and neck, liver or kidney cancer. This chain joins TRBV6-1 to TRBJ1-6; TRBD1 is possibly the D segment (5 matching bases). The encoded CDR3 is CASSGEGWWDSPLHF. The nucleotide sequence reads TGTGCCAGCAGTGGAGAGGGGTGGTGGGATTCACCCCTCCACTTT.